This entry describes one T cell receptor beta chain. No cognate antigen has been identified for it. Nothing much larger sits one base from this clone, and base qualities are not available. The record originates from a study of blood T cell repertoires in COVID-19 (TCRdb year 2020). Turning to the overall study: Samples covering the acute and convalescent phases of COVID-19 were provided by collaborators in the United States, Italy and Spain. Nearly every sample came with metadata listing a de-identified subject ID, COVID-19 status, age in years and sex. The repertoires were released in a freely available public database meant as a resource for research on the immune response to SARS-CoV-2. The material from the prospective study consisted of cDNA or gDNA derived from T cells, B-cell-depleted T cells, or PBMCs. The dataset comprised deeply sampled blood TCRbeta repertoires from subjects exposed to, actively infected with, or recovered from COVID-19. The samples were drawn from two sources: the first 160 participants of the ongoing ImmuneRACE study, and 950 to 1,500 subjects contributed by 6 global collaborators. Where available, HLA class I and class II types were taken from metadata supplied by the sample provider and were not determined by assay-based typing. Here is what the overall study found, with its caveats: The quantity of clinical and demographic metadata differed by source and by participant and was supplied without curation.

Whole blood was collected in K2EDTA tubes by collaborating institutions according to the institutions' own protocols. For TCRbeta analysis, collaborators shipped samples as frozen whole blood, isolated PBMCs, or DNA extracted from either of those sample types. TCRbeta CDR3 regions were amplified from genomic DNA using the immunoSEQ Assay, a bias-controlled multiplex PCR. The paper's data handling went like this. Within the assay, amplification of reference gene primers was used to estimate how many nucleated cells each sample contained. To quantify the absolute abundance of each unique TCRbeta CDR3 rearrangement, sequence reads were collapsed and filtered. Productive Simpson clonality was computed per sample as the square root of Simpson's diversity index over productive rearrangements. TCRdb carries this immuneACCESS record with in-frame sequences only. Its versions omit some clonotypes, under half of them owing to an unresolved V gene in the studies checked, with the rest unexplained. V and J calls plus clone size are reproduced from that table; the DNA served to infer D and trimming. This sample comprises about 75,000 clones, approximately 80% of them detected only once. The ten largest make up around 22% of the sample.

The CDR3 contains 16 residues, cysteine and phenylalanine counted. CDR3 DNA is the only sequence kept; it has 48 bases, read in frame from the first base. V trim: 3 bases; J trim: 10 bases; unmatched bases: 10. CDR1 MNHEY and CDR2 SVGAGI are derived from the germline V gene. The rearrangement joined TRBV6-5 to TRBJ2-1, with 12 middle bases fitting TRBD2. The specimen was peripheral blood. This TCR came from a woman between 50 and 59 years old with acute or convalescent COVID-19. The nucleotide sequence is TGTGCCAGCAGTTATAGTACGGGACTAGCGGGCAGGGAGCAGTTCTTC. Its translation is CASSYSTGLAGREQFF.